Listed here are 30 T cell receptor beta chains from one sample, sequenced in a study of post-analysis software for immune sequencing data. General study findings and limits: In patients, TRBV5-6, TRBV5-1 and TRBV20-1 belonged to four or five TRBV segments found more frequently than in controls.

The library was made from cDNA and included unique molecular identifiers. MiXCR was run by TCRdb on the PCR reads, yielding one entry per CDR3 protein. The table lists about 770,000 distinct CDR3 sequences, 35% to 55% of them singletons. Their recognized antigens are unknown. The sample was blood. Source of these receptors: a girl under 18 with multiple sclerosis.

The chain carries TRBV3-1 and TRBJ2-7; 9 bases match TRBD2. The J call may be in error: the DNA end matches TRBJ2-5 better. Germline V gene lookup returns CDR1 LGHDT and CDR2 YNNKEL (reference sequence). The CDR3 contains 17 residues. This CDR3 reads CASAPRTSVVGGGTQYF. CDR3 sequence (DNA): TGTGCCAGCGCACCGAGGACTAGCGTCGTTGGGGGGGGGACCCAGTACTTC.

Only a few counts were recorded for this clonotype. This chain joins TRBV2 and TRBJ2-5; D possibly corresponds to TRBD2 (5 bases). In germline, CDR1 is SNHLY, CDR2 FYNNEI. CDR3 length: 14 amino acids. The V gene lost 1 base and the J gene lost 4 bases, with 10 bases spanning the gap. CDR3 protein: CASSEGRAAETQYF. In DNA, the CDR3 is TGTGCCAGCAGTGAAGGGCGGGCAGCAGAGACCCAGTACTTC. Combining the CDR3 with reference TRBV2 and TRBJ2-5 gives the whole variable domain EPEVTQTPSHQVTQMGQEVILRCVPISNHLYFYWYRQILGQKVEFLVSFYNNEISEKSEIFDDQFSVERPDGSNFTLKIRSTKLEDSAMYFCASSEGRAAETQYFGPGTRLLVL.

This chain uses TRBV4-3 with TRBJ2-5, with D possibly matching TRBD2 (6 bases). The V gene lost 1 base and the J gene lost 4 bases, with 13 bases spanning the gap. Germline V CDR1 and CDR2: LGHNA, YSLEER. The CDR3 covers 15 residues. The CDR3 bases are TGCGCCAGCAGCCAAGTGGCGGGACGGGGAGAGACCCAGTACTTC. Encoded protein: CASSQVAGRGETQYF.

This clonotype was detected a few times. This rearrangement joins TRBV12-3 or TRBV12-4 to TRBJ2-1; 9 bases are a match to TRBD2. This CDR3 region has 17 residues. The ends lost 6 bases at V and 7 bases at J; junction bases unmatched: 16. CDR3 sequence (DNA): TGTGCCAGCAGCAGACGACTAGCGGATATTCTTGGGAATGAGCAGTTCTTC. As protein: CASSRRLADILGNEQFF.

Details on this clonotype: One junction end does not reproduce the germline sequence, and a read error may be involved. The chain uses TRBV27 and TRBJ2-7; weak D call: TRBD1 (6 bases). The length of the CDR3 is 15 residues. Germline-derived CDR1 and CDR2 are MNHEY and SMNVEV (reference sequence). Here the CDR3 reads CAGSQTGFNRYEQYF. CDR3 DNA sequence: TGTGCCGGCAGTCAAACAGGGTTCAACCGCTACGAGCAGTACTTC.

The chain carries TRBV5-1 and TRBJ2-4, with a possible D match to TRBD1 (5 bases). The CDR3 runs to 17 residues. Germline CDR1 is SGHRS and CDR2 is YFSETQ. The V end was cut by 0 bases, the J end by 0 bases, with 13 bases between. The CDR3 DNA follows: TGCGCCAGCAGCTTGGATGCCAGGGCACTAGCCAAAAACATTCAGTACTTC. This codes for CASSLDARALAKNIQYF. Supplemented by reference TRBV5-1 and TRBJ2-4, the full variable domain reads KAGVTQTPRYLIKTRGQQVTLSCSPISGHRSVSWYQQTPGQGLQFLFEYFSETQRNKGNFPGRFSGRQFSNSRSEMNVSTLELGDSALYLCASSLDARALAKNIQYFGAGTRLSVL.

CDR3 protein: CASSAVGTGYGYTF. DNA for the CDR3: TGTGCCAGCAGTGCGGTGGGGACCGGCTATGGCTACACCTTC. V and J are TRBV6-6 and TRBJ1-2; a weak D match, TRBD1 (5 bases). The ends were cut back, 5 bases at V and 4 bases at J, with 14 bases in the middle. The CDR3 length is 14 residues. Germline CDR1 MNHNY, CDR2 SVGAGI (reference sequence).

This clonotype was counted a single time. The chain uses TRBV19 and TRBJ1-5; no reliable D call. The CDR3 is made up of 15 amino acids. Trimming left V 6 bases short and J 1 base short, with 13 bases between. The V gene's germline CDR1 is LNHDA and CDR2 SQIVND (reference sequence). The CDR3 protein is CASRRGGQSNQPQHF. The CDR3 DNA reads TGTGCCAGTAGGCGGGGAGGTCAAAGCAATCAGCCCCAGCATTTT.

This clonotype was detected many times. The V gene is TRBV25-1, the J gene TRBJ2-3, with 10 nucleotides matching TRBD1. The germline V gene encodes CDR1 MGHDK and CDR2 SYGVNS. V lost 0 bases, J lost 4 bases, and 1 base stayed unmatched. CDR3 size: 15 residues. The CDR3 DNA sequence: TGTGCCAGCAGTGAATATGGGACAGGGGCAGATACGCAGTATTTT. This translates into CASSEYGTGADTQYF.

In this sample, this clonotype turned up a few times. The chain carries TRBV6-5 and TRBJ2-3; 8 positions agree with TRBD1. Germline V CDR1 and CDR2: MNHEY, SVGAGI. This CDR3 comprises 15 residues. The J segment lost 3 bases and the V segment lost 5 bases, leaving 7 bases of the junction unmatched. For the CDR3, the DNA is TGTGCCAGCAGTCGACAGGGGTTTTCGACAGATACGCAGTATTTT. This codes for CASSRQGFSTDTQYF.

The chain employs TRBV7-9 and TRBJ2-7; tentatively, D is TRBD2 (6 bases). The V end was cut by 5 bases, the J end by 4 bases, with 15 bases between. CDR1 SEHNR and CDR2 FQNEAQ come from the germline V gene (reference sequence). There are 14 residues in the CDR3. CDR3 protein: CASSESGRSYEQYF. The CDR3 DNA follows: TGTGCCAGCAGCGAGTCCGGGAGATCTTACGAGCAGTACTTC.

The chain is built from TRBV7-9 and TRBJ1-2, with D perhaps TRBD1 (6 bases). Looked up from germline, CDR1 is SEHNR and CDR2 is FQNEAQ (reference sequence). The CDR3 covers 15 residues. V was shortened by 2 bases and J by 6 bases, with 16 bases between the two germline ends. This chain's CDR3 is CASSLYTADSHGYTF. CDR3 DNA: TGTGCCAGCAGCTTATATACCGCGGACAGCCATGGCTACACCTTC.

The chain joins TRBV3-1 to TRBJ2-2; possible D gene TRBD2, 5 bases. This CDR3 spans 14 amino acids. With 1 base removed from V and 6 bases from J, the gap between germline ends came to 9 bases. Germline V gene data show CDR1 as LGHDT and CDR2 as YNNKEL (reference sequence). Here the CDR3 DNA reads TGTGCCAGCAGCCAAGGGACTTGGTCCGGGGAGCTGTTTTTT. This codes for CASSQGTWSGELFF.

Only a few counts were recorded for this clonotype. V is TRBV28 and J is TRBJ2-7, with D perhaps matching TRBD1 or TRBD2 (5 bases each). V dropped 3 bases and J dropped 2 bases, with 11 bases sitting between them. The CDR3 contains 14 residues. Germline V gene sequence: CDR1 MDHEN, CDR2 SYDVKM. CDR3: CASSFSGPAYEQYF. The DNA for the CDR3 is TGTGCCAGCAGTTTCTCGGGACCCGCCTACGAGCAGTACTTC. The full variable domain, its missing parts supplied by reference TRBV28 and TRBJ2-7, is DVKVTQSSRYLVKRTGEKVFLECVQDMDHENMFWYRQDPGLGLRLIYFSYDVKMKEKGDIPEGYSVSREKKERFSLILESASTNQTSMYLCASSFSGPAYEQYFGPGTRLTVT.

Only a few counts were recorded for this clonotype. This chain connects TRBV12-3 or TRBV12-4 to TRBJ2-5; D is possibly TRBD2 (5 bases). The V gene lost 6 bases and the J gene lost 5 bases, with 13 bases spanning the gap. The CDR3 is 13 residues long. The DNA for the CDR3 is TGTGCCAGCAGACCTGGGTCGGGGGAGACCCAGTACTTC. It encodes CASRPGSGETQYF.

Only a few counts were recorded for this clonotype. The chain is built from TRBV10-3 and TRBJ2-1; D is unresolved. The CDR3 runs to 15 residues. V was pared by 2 bases and J by 5 bases, with 13 bases between. Per germline, CDR1 ENHRY and CDR2 SYGVKD. The CDR3 DNA reads as TGTGCCATCAGTGAGGGGCCCCACGGAGACAATGAGCAGTTCTTC. Translated, it gives CAISEGPHGDNEQFF.

On this clonotype itself: The junction departs from the called germline gene at one end, perhaps through a read error. The J gene is TRBJ2-1, the V gene TRBV19; 13 positions match TRBD2. The CDR3 sequence is 19 residues long. The germline V gene has CDR1 LNHDA and CDR2 SQIVND (reference sequence). The CDR3 nucleotides are TGCGCCAGTAGTATAATAACTAGCGGGAGGGCCTACCCCCCCGATGAGCAGTTCTTC. Translated, it gives CASSIITSGRAYPPDEQFF.

The genes are TRBV3-1 and TRBJ2-3, with 9 nucleotides matching TRBD1. V was clipped by 5 bases and J by 4 bases; unmatched bases: 7. The length of the CDR3 is 15 residues. Germline V lookup: CDR1 LGHDT, CDR2 YNNKEL (reference sequence). CDR3: CASSETGTGSDTQYF. The CDR3 DNA follows: TGTGCCAGCAGCGAAACCGGGACAGGGTCAGATACGCAGTATTTT.

The sample holds a few counts of this clonotype. The chain carries TRBV27 and TRBJ1-4, with D possibly TRBD1 on 5 matching bases. Trimming removed 8 bases at V and 4 bases at J, with 14 bases between. The CDR3 totals 14 residues. Germline CDR1 MNHEY, CDR2 SMNVEV (reference sequence). The CDR3 spells CASGRGRLNEKLFF. The DNA for the CDR3 is TGTGCCAGCGGACGGGGACGGCTTAATGAAAAACTGTTTTTT.

The CDR3 DNA reads as TGTGCCAGCAGCCGGACAAACATCCAAGAGACCCAGTACTTC. It yields the protein CASSRTNIQETQYF. This chain connects TRBV12-3 or TRBV12-4 to TRBJ2-5; possible D gene TRBD1, 5 bases. The CDR3 has 14 amino acids. V lost 6 bases and J lost 1, with 12 bases in between.

The chain is built from TRBV29-1 and TRBJ2-1; TRBD2 matches at 12 bases. The CDR3 covers 14 residues. V was clipped by 2 bases and J by 7 bases; unmatched bases: 3. CDR1 is SQVTM, CDR2 ANQGSEA, per germline. The CDR3 here is CSVEPTSGSNEQFF. In DNA form, the CDR3 reads TGCAGCGTTGAACCGACTAGCGGGAGTAATGAGCAGTTCTTC.

This clonotype was observed a single time. The chain combines TRBV11-2 with TRBJ2-3; D gene unclear. The CDR3 sequence is 14 residues long. Trimming took 5 bases from V and 2 from J, leaving 11 bases between them. Germline loops: CDR1 SGHAT, CDR2 FQNNGV. CDR3 sequence reads: CASSPRPVTDTQYF. The CDR3 nucleotides are TGTGCCAGCAGCCCAAGACCAGTCACAGATACGCAGTATTTT.

This clonotype was seen more than once but under ten times. The rearrangement joins TRBV25-1 to TRBJ2-5, with 8 bases aligning to TRBD2. The germline V gene encodes CDR1 MGHDK and CDR2 SYGVNS. This CDR3 is built from 17 residues. V lost 7 bases, J lost 5 bases, and 18 bases stayed unmatched. The CDR3 here is CASMAVKRGLDRETQYF. The CDR3 region has the DNA TGTGCCAGCATGGCGGTTAAACGGGGACTAGATCGGGAGACCCAGTACTTC.

The chain uses TRBV5-1 and TRBJ2-2, with unresolved D. The CDR3 extends over 16 amino acids. The V gene's germline CDR1 is SGHRS and CDR2 YFSETQ. V lost 2 bases, J lost 0 bases, and 11 bases lay in between. CDR3 DNA sequence: TGCGCCAGCAGCTTCCGCACCATCGCGAACACCGGGGAGCTGTTTTTT. Amino acids: CASSFRTIANTGELFF.

The chain is built from TRBV20-1 and TRBJ1-5; possibly TRBD1 for D (5 bases). Germline V gene sequence: CDR1 DFQATT, CDR2 SNEGSKA (reference sequence). The CDR3 covers 13 residues. Trimming removed 4 bases at V and 2 bases at J, with 9 bases between. The CDR3, as DNA: TGCAGTGCTACCAGGGTGGGCAATCAGCCCCAGCATTTT. Its protein is CSATRVGNQPQHF.

This clonotype occurred a few times. This chain connects TRBV10-3 to TRBJ2-3; possible D gene TRBD1, 5 bases. Germline loops: CDR1 ENHRY, CDR2 SYGVKD. Trimming took off 7 bases at V and 2 bases at J, with 13 bases between the two ends. The CDR3 length is 14 residues. The CDR3 is CAIKAGQVTDTQYF. As DNA, the CDR3 is TGTGCCATCAAGGCAGGGCAGGTCACAGATACGCAGTATTTT.

The chain couples TRBV6-5 to TRBJ2-7, with TRBD2 identical over 8 bases. J lost 3 bases, V lost 5 bases, and 6 bases had no gene match. The CDR3 is 14 residues long. Per the germline V gene, CDR1 is MNHEY and CDR2 is SVGAGI. The CDR3 sequence is CASSISSGIYEQYF. DNA for the CDR3: TGTGCCAGCAGTATAAGTAGCGGGATCTACGAGCAGTACTTC.

The chain carries TRBV25-1 and TRBJ2-1, with 7 bases fitting TRBD2. Trimming removed 1 base from V and 10 bases from J; junction bases left unmatched: 7. This CDR3 spans 14 amino acids. CDR1 is MGHDK and CDR2 is SYGVNS in the germline V gene. This CDR3 reads CASSEWGGTYEQFF. The CDR3, as DNA: TGTGCCAGCAGTGAATGGGGGGGGACCTACGAGCAGTTCTTC.

This chain joins TRBV7-9 and TRBJ2-4; D may be TRBD1 (6 bases). V shed 5 bases and J shed 8 bases, with 16 bases lying between them. Germline V gives CDR1 SEHNR, CDR2 FQNEAQ (reference sequence). CDR3 length: 14 residues. CDR3 sequence (DNA): TGTGCCAGCAGCCTCCAGGGGTATCTGGACATTCAGTACTTC. Its translation is CASSLQGYLDIQYF.

The rearrangement links TRBV20-1 to TRBJ1-6, with 7 bases that match TRBD1. Germline V gives CDR1 DFQATT, CDR2 SNEGSKA (reference sequence). The CDR3 sequence is 13 residues long. Unmatched junction bases numbered 9, after V lost 6 bases and J lost 10 bases. The CDR3 region is CSARTGVESPLHF. As DNA, the CDR3 is TGCAGTGCCAGAACAGGGGTAGAGTCACCCCTCCACTTT.